Sequencing of this T cell receptor beta chain was carried out in a study of technical replicates of blood from four donors (dated by TCRdb to 2017 to 2019). Preparation of the library involved the immunoSEQ multiplex PCR assay. TCRdb provides this immuneACCESS table in a form limited to in-frame rearrangements. Some clones are lacking; in checked studies, under half of them reflect an unresolved V gene, and why the rest are absent is not known. This sample holds more than 90,000 clones; 90% to 97% were observed only once. Around 0.24% of the sample is taken by the ten largest. CDR1 MGHRA and CDR2 YSYEKL are derived from the germline V gene. V lost 6 bases and J lost 3 bases; the stretch between them is 23 bases long. The cysteine opens and the phenylalanine closes a CDR3 of 17 amino acids. Of all the DNA, just the CDR3 is kept, 51 bases in frame from base 1. Points on this clone: The clone's antigen remains unknown. Qualities for individual bases were not recorded, and no much larger clone is one base off.

This sequence originates from a human donor in good health. The sequence joins TRBV4-1 to TRBJ1-1; possibly the D gene is TRBD1, per 6 matching bases. The sample was T cells isolated from PBMCs. The bases read TGCGCCAGCAGGGGTGGGGGCCACCCCCAATCGGACACTGAAGCTTTCTTT. This encodes CASRGGGHPQSDTEAFF.